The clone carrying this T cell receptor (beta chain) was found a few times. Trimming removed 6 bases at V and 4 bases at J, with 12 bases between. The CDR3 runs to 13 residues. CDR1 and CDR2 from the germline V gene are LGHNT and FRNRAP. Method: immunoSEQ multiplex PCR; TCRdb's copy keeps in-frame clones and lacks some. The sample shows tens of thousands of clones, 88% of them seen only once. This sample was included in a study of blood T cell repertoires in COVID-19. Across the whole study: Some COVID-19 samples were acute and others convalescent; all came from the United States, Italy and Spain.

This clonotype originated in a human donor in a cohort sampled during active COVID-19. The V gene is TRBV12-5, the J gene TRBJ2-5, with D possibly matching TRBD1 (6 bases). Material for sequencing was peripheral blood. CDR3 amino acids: CASGTGTRETQYF. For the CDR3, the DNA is TGTGCTAGTGGGACCGGGACAAGAGAGACCCAGTACTTC.